The sequence of this T cell receptor beta chain was determined in a study of shared clonotypes between healthy human individuals (dated by TCRdb to 2018 to 2020). Some background on the complete study: A few men and two women, aged 18 to 49 years, made up the cohort. To estimate repertoire size and how much clonotype sharing occurs between individuals, the study deeply sequenced the blood TCR repertoires of roughly 5 healthy adults. Per donor, three plates each were used for CD4 naive and CD4 memory, two for CD8 naive, and one for CD8 memory. Each donor's leukapheresis produced roughly between roughly 0.9 and 8.9 billion PBMCs. To increase sequencing depth and limit assay-specific biases, different laboratories used diverse techniques to prepare libraries and sequence TCR repertoires.

Donors were healthy HIV-negative adults with no recently reported acute infections or vaccinations. All donors were Caucasian adults living in Nashville, Tennessee, USA. CD4+ T cells were enriched by magnetic negative selection, after which naive cells were positively selected on CD45RA and the negative fraction was taken as the memory subset. Blood was obtained by leukapheresis, after which PBMCs were separated by Ficoll-Histopaque density gradient centrifugation and cryopreserved in liquid nitrogen vapor phase. Purity and quantity of every magnetically sorted T cell population were checked by analytical flow cytometry. Each sorted fraction had its genomic DNA isolated and then quantified by UV absorbance on a Nanodrop 2000c. V sheds 5 bases and J sheds 7 bases, leaving 10 bases between their ends. In the germline V gene, CDR1 corresponds to SGHTA and CDR2 to FQGNSA. The CDR3 has 12 amino acids, counting the end cysteine and phenylalanine. The only DNA kept is the CDR3, 36 bases in frame from the first base.

Broader findings and caveats from the paper: Sampling was restricted to blood, and TCR repertoires in tissue are likely to differ from TCR repertoires in blood. Because the study included a small number of donors, the genetic and exposure-history diversity represented was limited. When four donors were compared, the shared fraction of clonotypes was around 4.6% for naive CD4, roughly 3.3% for naive CD8, 2.3% for memory CD4, and 0.3% to 0.5% for memory CD8. Incomplete sequencing was indicated by rarefaction of sorted-subset datasets, despite the large sequencing depth. Larger estimated clonotype richness was generally found for naive subsets than for memory subsets. Clonotypes shared by all four sorted-subset donors showed higher generation probabilities than non-shared clonotypes. Pairwise subsampling led to the expectation that sequencing depth would affect the degree of clonotype sharing among donors.

Notes on this clone: The target of this receptor is not known. The sample holds no much larger clone one base away, and base qualities are not on file.

Using the deep immunoSEQ assay, TCR CDR3 regions were amplified from genomic DNA by multiplex PCR. Genomic DNA extracted from each cell subset was distributed evenly over all wells of several immunoSEQ 96-well plates, and each plate served as one replicate. Each replicate PCR for sorted subsets received around 200 ng genomic DNA, equal to tens of thousands of T cell genomes. Purified libraries were measured with a Qubit 3.0 fluorometer, size-checked on a Bioanalyzer 2100, and measured again with the KAPA Library Quantification kit. A separate single-read 150-cycle Illumina NextSeq 550 flow cell was used to sequence each immunoSEQ 96-well plate. The authors' analysis ran thus. Because only junctional sequences without quality scores were contained in the immunoSEQ output, filtering matching that applied to full-length reads could not be performed. To assign V/J genes and CDR3, sequences were annotated using PyIR, a Python wrapper for IgBLAST v1.9, with IMGT germline references. Reads were filtered out if the reads had weak V/J assignments (E-value above 1e-6), no CDR3, stop codons, out-of-frame junctions, or ambiguous translated residues. A V3J clonotype was defined by an identical inferred V gene, J gene, and CDR3 amino acid sequence. Percentage overlap between repertoires was computed as shared unique clonotypes divided by the size of the smaller repertoire. Repertoire richness was assessed with RTK rarefaction, the Chao1 estimator, and Recon v2.1 estimates of unobserved clonotypes. For all TCRbeta clonotypes obtained by the gDNA method from a few donors, generation probabilities were computed with OLGA. In TCRdb, the immuneACCESS table is reduced to in-frame sequences with V and J assigned. These tables do not hold every clone; where another copy was compared, an unresolved V gene accounts for under half, and the others remain unexplained. V and J calls and clone size are given by that table; D and trimming were obtained from the DNA. This sample has 2 million or so clones in its table, and 85% to 95% of those were observed once. The ten most abundant clones make up 0.1% to 0.15% of the sample.

The V and J segments used are TRBV7-2 and TRBJ2-3, with the identity of the D gene unclear. This receptor was identified in a man younger than 35 in good health. Material for sequencing was naive CD4+ T cells sorted from blood. The cell subset or site label on this specimen signifies: CD45RA+ positively selected. The nucleotide sequence is given as TGTGCCAGCAGCCACAGAGCCAATACGCAGTATTTT. Translation gives CASSHRANTQYF.